The 11 T cell receptor beta chains below were found in one sample sequenced in a study of T cells after yellow fever vaccination. TCRdb re-called the 5' RACE reads through MiXCR, storing one row per CDR3 protein. This sample yields around 310,000 distinct CDR3 sequences, of which about 4% are seen a single time; 20% to 25% belongs to the top ten. The starting material was PBMCs, obtained 5 days after the yellow fever booster vaccination. The receptors shown here come from a man between 18 and 29 years old who received the YFV17D yellow fever vaccine.

The rearrangement joins TRBV28 to TRBJ2-1; D gene uncertain. The CDR3 totals 13 residues. Germline-derived CDR1 and CDR2 are MDHEN and SYDVKM. The V gene lost 7 bases and the J gene lost 5 bases, with 12 bases spanning the gap. The CDR3 bases are TGTGCCAGCATATCCTCCATAAACAATGAGCAGTTCTTC. Encoded protein: CASISSINNEQFF.

This clonotype was found many times. The genes are TRBV6-2 or TRBV6-3 and TRBJ2-5; the D is unclear. Germline CDR1 MNHEY, CDR2 SVGEGT. The CDR3 extends over 12 amino acids. V was clipped by 2 bases and J by 5 bases, with 6 bases between them. CDR3 sequence: CASSYPTETQYF. The CDR3 nucleotides are TGTGCCAGCAGTTACCCCACGGAGACCCAGTACTTC.

At least ten counts were recorded for this clonotype. This chain connects TRBV4-3 to TRBJ2-1; 8 nucleotides match TRBD1. Trimming cost V 2 bases and J 5 bases; bases outside gene matches: 8. Germline CDR1 reads LGHNA; CDR2 reads YSLEER. The CDR3 extends over 16 amino acids. Here the CDR3 DNA reads TGCGCCAGCAGCCAAAGCCCCTGGGACAGGAACAATGAGCAGTTCTTC. Amino acid sequence: CASSQSPWDRNNEQFF.

Ten or more counts support this clonotype. This sequence joins TRBV18 and TRBJ1-1; unclear D gene. Germline CDR1 reads KGHSH; CDR2 reads LQKENI. CDR3 length: 15 amino acids. V lost 6 bases and J 0 bases, leaving 14 bases between the germline ends. This chain's CDR3 is CASSLQVSMNTEAFF. The CDR3 DNA sequence: TGTGCCAGCTCGCTCCAGGTATCCATGAACACTGAAGCTTTCTTT.

This clonotype was counted ten times or more. This rearrangement joins TRBV6-1 to TRBJ1-1; D is uncertain. V was clipped by 3 bases and J by 5 bases, with 10 bases between them. There are 13 residues in the CDR3. CDR1 and CDR2 from the germline V gene are MNHNS and SASEGT. This CDR3 reads CASSDRALTEAFF. CDR3 nucleotide sequence: TGTGCCAGCAGTGATAGGGCTCTGACTGAAGCTTTCTTT.

This clonotype was recorded many times. This rearrangement joins TRBV4-2 to TRBJ1-4; unclear D gene. Germline V gene lookup returns CDR1 LGHNA and CDR2 YNFKEQ. Trimming removed 4 bases from V and 0 bases from J, with 9 bases in between. CDR3 length equals 15 residues. DNA of the CDR3: TGTGCCAGCAGCCCTTGGGAGACAACTAATGAAAAACTGTTTTTT. Translation: CASSPWETTNEKLFF.

The chain links TRBV29-1 to TRBJ2-5, with D perhaps TRBD1 (6 bases). This CDR3 has 14 residues. The germline gives CDR1 SQVTM, CDR2 ANQGSEA. Trimming took off 6 bases at V and 2 bases at J, with 16 bases between the two ends. The CDR3 coding sequence is TGCAGCGTCAAGGTCCCCGGACAGCAAGAGACCCAGTACTTC. Translation: CSVKVPGQQETQYF.

This clonotype showed up many times. V and J are TRBV5-1 and TRBJ2-3, with D possibly being TRBD2 (6 bases). The V gene lost 1 base and the J gene lost 2 bases, with 11 bases spanning the gap. The CDR3 consists of 15 residues. The germline V gene has CDR1 SGHRS and CDR2 YFSETQ. CDR3 sequence (DNA): TGCGCCAGCAGCTTGAATACGGGGGACACAGATACGCAGTATTTT. It encodes CASSLNTGDTDTQYF.

The V gene is TRBV10-3, the J gene TRBJ1-1; possibly TRBD1 for D (5 bases). The CDR3 loop spans 15 amino acids. Germline V CDR1 and CDR2: ENHRY, SYGVKD. Trimming removed 7 bases at V and 1 base at J, with 16 bases between. CDR3 nucleotides: TGTGCCATCACTCCGGGACTTGGAAGGAACACTGAAGCTTTCTTT. Residues: CAITPGLGRNTEAFF.

This clonotype turned up a few times. V and J are TRBV6-2 or TRBV6-3 and TRBJ2-3, with D perhaps assigned TRBD1 or TRBD2 (5 bases each). V was cut by 4 bases and J by 10 bases, with 9 bases left in between. The V gene's germline CDR1 is MNHEY and CDR2 SVGEGT. The CDR3 contains 11 residues. The CDR3 is CASSSSGPQYF. The CDR3 DNA reads TGTGCCAGCAGTTCCTCGGGGCCGCAGTATTTT.

This clonotype was picked up a small number of times. The CDR3: CSVLDRSGNTIYF. The DNA of the CDR3 is TGCAGTGTTCTGGACAGGTCTGGAAACACCATATATTTT. The V call is TRBV20-1, the J call TRBJ1-3; TRBD1 agrees at 7 bases. V lost 7 bases and J lost 1; bases outside the gene matches: 4. The germline V gene has CDR1 DFQATT and CDR2 SNEGSKA (reference sequence). This CDR3 has 13 residues.